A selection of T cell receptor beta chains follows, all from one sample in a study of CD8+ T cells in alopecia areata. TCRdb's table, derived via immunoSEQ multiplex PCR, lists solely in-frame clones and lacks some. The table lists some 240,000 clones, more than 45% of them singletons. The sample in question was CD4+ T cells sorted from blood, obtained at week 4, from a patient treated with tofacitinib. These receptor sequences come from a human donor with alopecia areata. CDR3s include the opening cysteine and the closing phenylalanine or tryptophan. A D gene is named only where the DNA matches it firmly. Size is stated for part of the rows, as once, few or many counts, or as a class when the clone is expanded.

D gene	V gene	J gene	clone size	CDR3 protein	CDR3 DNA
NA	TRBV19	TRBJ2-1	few	CASSMVGGHIEQFF	TGTGCCAGTAGTATGGTGGGTGGACATATTGAGCAGTTCTTC
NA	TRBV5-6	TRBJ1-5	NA	CASSLGADLHQPQHF	TGTGCCAGCAGCTTGGGAGCGGACCTCCATCAGCCCCAGCATTTT
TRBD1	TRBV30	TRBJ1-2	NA	CAWRNPGGNGYTF	TGTGCCTGGAGAAACCCAGGGGGCAATGGCTACACCTTC
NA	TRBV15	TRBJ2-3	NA	CATSSLWGTHKRTDTQYF	TGTGCCACCAGCAGTCTCTGGGGGACCCACAAGCGGACAGATACGCAGTATTTT
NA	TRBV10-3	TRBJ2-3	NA	CAIRSGGSRADTQYF	TGTGCCATCAGGAGCGGCGGTTCGAGGGCAGATACGCAGTATTTT
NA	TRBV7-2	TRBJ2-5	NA	CASSPQGLRTQYF	TGTGCCAGCAGCCCTCAGGGTCTGAGGACCCAGTACTTC
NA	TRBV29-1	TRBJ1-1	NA	CSVERRMNTEAFF	TGCAGCGTCGAAAGACGGATGAACACTGAAGCTTTCTTT
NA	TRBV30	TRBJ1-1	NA	CAWSVGPEAFF	TGTGCCTGGAGTGTAGGTCCGGAAGCTTTCTTT
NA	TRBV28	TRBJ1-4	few	CASSLIQGFGEKLFF	TGTGCCAGCAGTTTAATCCAGGGTTTTGGTGAAAAACTGTTTTTT
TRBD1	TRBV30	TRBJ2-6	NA	CAWSGIGTGGTGANVLTF	TGTGCCTGGAGTGGGATAGGGACAGGGGGAACTGGGGCCAACGTCCTGACTTTC
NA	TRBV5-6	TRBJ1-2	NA	CASQSRVQHYGYTF	TGTGCCAGCCAATCGAGGGTACAGCACTATGGCTACACCTTC
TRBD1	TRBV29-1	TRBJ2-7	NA	CSVADRGFYEQYF	TGCAGCGTTGCAGACAGGGGATTCTACGAGCAGTACTTC
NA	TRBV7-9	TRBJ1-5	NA	CAPGVGVLLNQPQHF	TGTGCCCCCGGGGTAGGGGTGTTACTCAATCAGCCCCAGCATTTT
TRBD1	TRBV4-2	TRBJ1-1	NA	CASSPSWDSTEAFF	TGTGCCAGCAGCCCGAGCTGGGACAGCACTGAAGCTTTCTTT
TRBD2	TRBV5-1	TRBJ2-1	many	CASSSGLAPDEQFF	TGCGCCAGCAGCTCAGGACTAGCGCCAGATGAGCAGTTCTTC
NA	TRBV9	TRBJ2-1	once	CASSGDGAEQFF	TGTGCCAGCAGCGGGGACGGAGCTGAGCAGTTCTTC
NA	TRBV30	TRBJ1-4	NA	CAWSRQEDEKLFF	TGTGCCTGGAGCCGACAAGAGGATGAAAAACTGTTTTTT